This T cell receptor beta chain was retrieved from a study of shared clonotypes between healthy human individuals. Researchers drew on some 97 million PBMCs for genomic DNA from unsorted samples. The authors split each subset's genomic DNA evenly across several immunoSEQ plates. Amplification in unsorted PBMC replicate PCRs started from around 0.3 ug DNA, which equals roughly 27,000 T cell genomes. TCRdb's copy holds only in-frame clones and misses some; the assay was immunoSEQ multiplex PCR. This table has hundreds of thousands of clones, around 81% appearing once. CDR1 is SGHRS, CDR2 YFSETQ, per germline. The CDR3 runs to 18 residues. The V segment lost 4 bases and the J segment 2 bases; nucleotides outside the gene matches: 18.

Material for sequencing was PBMCs. V gene TRBV5-1 combines with J gene TRBJ2-7, with 7 bases fitting TRBD2. This clonotype was sampled from a woman aged 40 to 50 in good health. Some clones in this sample may be carry-over from other donors' samples. The DNA of the CDR3 is TGCGCCAGCAGCGCGGCGCGACTAGGACTAGGGACGGCCTACGAGCAGTACTTC. This translates into CASSAARLGLGTAYEQYF. The full variable domain, completed using reference TRBV5-1 and TRBJ2-7, is KAGVTQTPRYLIKTRGQQVTLSCSPISGHRSVSWYQQTPGQGLQFLFEYFSETQRNKGNFPGRFSGRQFSNSRSEMNVSTLELGDSALYLCASSAARLGLGTAYEQYFGPGTRLTVT.